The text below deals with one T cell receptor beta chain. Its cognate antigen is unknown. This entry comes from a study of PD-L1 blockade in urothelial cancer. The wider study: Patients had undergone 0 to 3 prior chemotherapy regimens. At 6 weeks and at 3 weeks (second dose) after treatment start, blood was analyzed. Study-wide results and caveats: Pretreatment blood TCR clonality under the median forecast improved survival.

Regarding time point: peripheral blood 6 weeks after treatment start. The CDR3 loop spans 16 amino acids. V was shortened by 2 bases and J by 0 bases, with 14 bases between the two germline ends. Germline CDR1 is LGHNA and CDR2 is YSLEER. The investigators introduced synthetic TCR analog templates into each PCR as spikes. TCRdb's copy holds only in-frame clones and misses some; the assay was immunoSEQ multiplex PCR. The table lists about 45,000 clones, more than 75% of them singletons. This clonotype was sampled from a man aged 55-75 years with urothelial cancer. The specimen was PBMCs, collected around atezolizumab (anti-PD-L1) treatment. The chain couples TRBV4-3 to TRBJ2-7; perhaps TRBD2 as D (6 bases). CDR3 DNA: TGCGCCAGCAGCCAAAAATTCCCGGGACTCTCCTACGAGCAGTACTTC. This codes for CASSQKFPGLSYEQYF.